What follows are 7 T cell receptor beta chains derived from one specimen sequenced in a study of cytomegalovirus exposure and HLA in healthy donors. With 60 Vbeta and 13 Jbeta primers, the PCR was carried out. Some clones are missing from TCRdb's copy, which holds only in-frame ones; the method was immunoSEQ multiplex PCR. The repertoire holds nearly 110,000 clones, with 75% as singletons. Source material: PBMCs. These receptors were collected from a male donor in good health and CMV-seropositive.

This clone turned up a few times. The CDR3 is CASSFRQGRNTEAFF. DNA of the CDR3: TGTGCCAGCAGTTTTCGACAGGGACGGAACACTGAAGCTTTCTTT. V gene TRBV27 combines with J gene TRBJ1-1; 7 positions match TRBD1. This CDR3 spans 15 amino acids. The germline V gene encodes CDR1 MNHEY and CDR2 SMNVEV (reference sequence). V lost 3 bases, J lost 1 base, and 5 bases stayed unmatched.

The chain has TRBV10-3 and TRBJ1-1, with 8 bases aligning to TRBD1. V shed 11 bases and J 11 bases; nucleotides not matched to a gene: 7. Germline-derived CDR1 and CDR2 are ENHRY and SYGVKD. CDR3 size: 10 residues. CDR3: CAPPRQGAFF. In DNA form, the CDR3 reads TGTGCCCCCCCGAGACAGGGGGCTTTCTTT.

This clone appeared a single time. The CDR3 DNA reads TGCGCCAGCAGCGCCTCACCGGGTGCGGGAAACTCCTACGAGCAGTACTTC. This sequence encodes CASSASPGAGNSYEQYF. V usage is TRBV5-1 and J usage is TRBJ2-7; perhaps TRBD2 as D (6 bases). Trimming removed 4 bases at V and 0 bases at J, with 20 bases between. This CDR3 region has 17 residues. The germline V gene has CDR1 SGHRS and CDR2 YFSETQ.

V and J are TRBV14 and TRBJ2-2; the match to TRBD2 covers 11 bases. CDR3 length: 17 amino acids. Germline trimming cut 1 base from V and 7 bases from J; bases unmatched to any gene: 8. Germline loops: CDR1 SGHDN, CDR2 FVKESK. The CDR3 DNA follows: TGTGCCAGCAGCCAAGGCCGACTAGCGGGGTCGGACGGGGAGCTGTTTTTT. Protein: CASSQGRLAGSDGELFF.

This rearrangement joins TRBV30 to TRBJ2-3; no clear D gene. Germline CDR1 reads GTSNPN; CDR2 reads SVGIG (reference sequence). The CDR3 has 12 residues. Trimming removed 4 bases at V and 6 bases at J, with 11 bases between. The CDR3 nucleotides read TGTGCCTGGACCCCGGTCGCCGATACGCAGTATTTT. Its protein product is CAWTPVADTQYF.

The CDR3 region is CAWSLSGALSYEQYF. The CDR3 DNA reads TGTGCCTGGAGTCTTAGCGGGGCCTTGAGCTACGAGCAGTACTTC. This sequence joins TRBV30 and TRBJ2-7; 8 bases line up with TRBD2. Unmatched junction bases numbered 9, after V lost 2 bases and J lost 3 bases. This CDR3 contains 15 residues. Germline V lookup: CDR1 GTSNPN, CDR2 SVGIG (reference sequence).

This clone was observed a handful of times. The chain carries TRBV5-6 and TRBJ1-2, with 10 bases identical to TRBD1. The CDR3 is 16 amino acids. The V gene end was trimmed by 0 bases and the J gene end by 6 bases; junction bases not matched to a gene: 8. Germline CDR1 is SGHDT and CDR2 is YYEEEE. The CDR3 loop is CASSLGATGGWDGYTF. The CDR3 DNA reads TGTGCCAGCAGCTTGGGTGCGACAGGGGGCTGGGATGGCTACACCTTC.